This T cell receptor beta chain derives from a study of T-cell memory formation after mild COVID-19. One entry per CDR3 protein, called by TCRdb with MiXCR from the 5' RACE reads. The sample records about 560,000 distinct CDR3 sequences, roughly 18% being singletons. V was shortened by 2 bases and J by 8 bases, with 13 bases between the two germline ends. Germline V CDR1 and CDR2: MNHEY, SMNVEV (reference sequence). CDR3 size: 14 residues. This chain links TRBV27 with TRBJ2-1; D gene uncertain. The sequencing input was PBMCs or a T cell subset sorted from them (not recorded which). The TCR was taken from an adult woman who had mild COVID-19 (a few samples of this study predate the infection). Cell type and time point are not known. The CDR3 reads CASSLESFPDEQFF. The CDR3 coding sequence is TGTGCCAGCAGTTTAGAGTCCTTCCCCGATGAGCAGTTCTTC.